This is a list of T cell receptor beta chains from one sample in a study of blood T cell repertoires in COVID-19. Generated by immunoSEQ multiplex PCR, the TCRdb table keeps only in-frame clones and is missing some. The repertoire holds about 260,000 clones, with 70% to 90% as singletons. Sequences were obtained from peripheral blood. Receptors originate from a woman aged 45-59 years with acute or convalescent COVID-19. The CDR3 runs from the conserved cysteine through the conserved F or W. The D gene is left open where the match is weak. The listing skips clone size in some rows; elsewhere it reads once, few, many or a size class.

d_gene: -; j_gene: TRBJ2-7; abundance: -; v_gene: TRBV5-8; CDR3nt: TGTGCCACCGCATATAGGGATACTAGCGAGCAGTACTTC; CDR3aa: CATAYRDTSEQYF
d_gene: TRBD1; j_gene: TRBJ1-1; abundance: -; v_gene: TRBV19; CDR3nt: TGTGCCAGTAGTTGGGGACAGGGTAGCACTGAAGCTTTCTTT; CDR3aa: CASSWGQGSTEAFF
d_gene: -; j_gene: TRBJ1-4; abundance: -; v_gene: TRBV29-1; CDR3nt: TGCAGCGTTCTCGGCAGGGCTAATGAAAAACTGTTTTTT; CDR3aa: CSVLGRANEKLFF
d_gene: TRBD1; j_gene: TRBJ1-1; abundance: -; v_gene: TRBV7-9; CDR3nt: TGTGCCAGCGGGCGGGGACAGGGCCTATTCATGAACACTGAAGCTTTCTTT; CDR3aa: CASGRGQGLFMNTEAFF
d_gene: TRBD2; j_gene: TRBJ2-6; abundance: -; v_gene: TRBV28; CDR3nt: TGTGCCAGCAAGGTTAGCGGGATCCCCGGCTCTGGGGCCAACGTCCTGACTTTC; CDR3aa: CASKVSGIPGSGANVLTF
d_gene: TRBD1; j_gene: TRBJ1-1; abundance: -; v_gene: TRBV6-5; CDR3nt: TGTGCCAGCACCACCCGACGACAGGGTCGTGGGGCTTTCTTT; CDR3aa: CASTTRRQGRGAFF
d_gene: TRBD2; j_gene: TRBJ2-5; abundance: -; v_gene: TRBV5-1; CDR3nt: TGCGCCAGCAGCTTCCAGGGCTCGGCTAGCGGGTATCAAGAGACCCAGTACTTC; CDR3aa: CASSFQGSASGYQETQYF
d_gene: -; j_gene: TRBJ2-5; abundance: -; v_gene: TRBV6-5; CDR3nt: TGTGCCAGCAGTTCGCTGACAAGGGGGGAGACCCAGTACTTC; CDR3aa: CASSSLTRGETQYF
d_gene: -; j_gene: TRBJ1-5; abundance: -; v_gene: TRBV27; CDR3nt: TGTGCCAGCAGTTTAGCGGGTTTGTGGAATCAGCCCCAGCATTTT; CDR3aa: CASSLAGLWNQPQHF
d_gene: -; j_gene: TRBJ2-3; abundance: -; v_gene: TRBV2; CDR3nt: TGTGCCAGCATCCCGACGCTCCCGGGGGCAGATACGCAGTATTTT; CDR3aa: CASIPTLPGADTQYF
d_gene: -; j_gene: TRBJ1-5; abundance: -; v_gene: TRBV18; CDR3nt: TGTGCCAGCTCACCACAATCAGGGATCCACAATCAGCCCCAGCATTTT; CDR3aa: CASSPQSGIHNQPQHF
d_gene: TRBD2; j_gene: TRBJ2-1; abundance: -; v_gene: TRBV7-3; CDR3nt: TGTGCCAGCAGCCCGACTAGCGGGACCTACAATGAGCAGTTCTTC; CDR3aa: CASSPTSGTYNEQFF
d_gene: TRBD1; j_gene: TRBJ1-6; abundance: few; v_gene: TRBV2; CDR3nt: TGTGCCAGCAGCACGCAGGGGGATTCACCCCTCCACTTT; CDR3aa: CASSTQGDSPLHF
d_gene: -; j_gene: TRBJ1-1; abundance: -; v_gene: TRBV28; CDR3nt: TGTGCCAGCAGTTTACACGAACACGCTGAAGCTTTCTTT; CDR3aa: CASSLHEHAEAFF
d_gene: -; j_gene: TRBJ1-5; abundance: -; v_gene: TRBV2; CDR3nt: TGTGCCAGCAGTGACCCCAGGGGTGTTAGTCAGCCCCAGCATTTT; CDR3aa: CASSDPRGVSQPQHF
d_gene: TRBD2; j_gene: TRBJ2-1; abundance: once; v_gene: TRBV2; CDR3nt: TGTGCCAGCAGTGGGACTAGCGGTGAGCAGTTCTTC; CDR3aa: CASSGTSGEQFF
d_gene: -; j_gene: TRBJ2-5; abundance: -; v_gene: TRBV30; CDR3nt: TGTGCCTGGAGGGGCAGGCAGTACCAAGAGACCCAGTACTTC; CDR3aa: CAWRGRQYQETQYF
d_gene: TRBD2; j_gene: TRBJ2-3; abundance: -; v_gene: TRBV28; CDR3nt: TGTGCCAGCAGTTCAAGGTGGACTAGCGGGAGAGATACGCAGTATTTT; CDR3aa: CASSSRWTSGRDTQYF
d_gene: -; j_gene: TRBJ1-3; abundance: -; v_gene: TRBV15; CDR3nt: TGTGCCACCAGCAGCCTTGGAAACACCATATATTTT; CDR3aa: CATSSLGNTIYF
d_gene: TRBD1; j_gene: TRBJ1-4; abundance: -; v_gene: TRBV28; CDR3nt: TGTGCCAGCAGCCCGACAGGGGGCGCTGAAAAACTGTTTTTT; CDR3aa: CASSPTGGAEKLFF
d_gene: -; j_gene: TRBJ1-2; abundance: -; v_gene: TRBV27; CDR3nt: TGTGCCAGCAGTTTGAGTCGGCAGGCACCTAACTATGGCTACACCTTC; CDR3aa: CASSLSRQAPNYGYTF
d_gene: TRBD2; j_gene: TRBJ2-1; abundance: -; v_gene: TRBV29-1; CDR3nt: TGCAGCGGGGGGACTAGCGGGAGTGTCGAGCAGTTCTTC; CDR3aa: CSGGTSGSVEQFF
d_gene: -; j_gene: TRBJ1-2; abundance: once; v_gene: TRBV6-5; CDR3nt: TGTGCCAGTATACAGGGTTCCGGGGGCTACACCTTC; CDR3aa: CASIQGSGGYTF
d_gene: -; j_gene: TRBJ1-1; abundance: -; v_gene: TRBV28; CDR3nt: TGTGCCACCCGAGACGGGACTGAAGCTTTCTTT; CDR3aa: CATRDGTEAFF
d_gene: TRBD2; j_gene: TRBJ2-2; abundance: -; v_gene: TRBV15; CDR3nt: TGTGCCACCAGCAACGGGAGGGCCAACACCGGGGAGCTGTTTTTT; CDR3aa: CATSNGRANTGELFF
d_gene: TRBD2; j_gene: TRBJ2-1; abundance: -; v_gene: TRBV4-1; CDR3nt: TGCGCCAGCAGCCAAGCGGCGGGAGGGTTCTACAATGAGCAGTTCTTC; CDR3aa: CASSQAAGGFYNEQFF
d_gene: TRBD2; j_gene: TRBJ2-5; abundance: -; v_gene: TRBV6-6; CDR3nt: TGTGCCAGCAGTTGGGGGGGAGGGGATAAAACAGAGACCCAGTACTTC; CDR3aa: CASSWGGGDKTETQYF
d_gene: -; j_gene: TRBJ1-5; abundance: -; v_gene: TRBV4-2; CDR3nt: TGTGCCAGCAGCCAAGATTCCCGATCCCGGGGTCAGCCCCAGCATTTT; CDR3aa: CASSQDSRSRGQPQHF
d_gene: -; j_gene: TRBJ2-3; abundance: -; v_gene: TRBV2; CDR3nt: TGTGCCAGCAGTGGCGGGTCCGGGGATACGCAGTATTTT; CDR3aa: CASSGGSGDTQYF
d_gene: -; j_gene: TRBJ2-2; abundance: -; v_gene: TRBV18; CDR3nt: TGTGCCAGCTCACCCACGGACAGCGGGGAGCTGTTTTTT; CDR3aa: CASSPTDSGELFF
d_gene: TRBD2; j_gene: TRBJ2-7; abundance: -; v_gene: TRBV7-8; CDR3nt: TGTGCCAGCGGTCTAGCGGGAGTGGAAGAGCAGTACTTC; CDR3aa: CASGLAGVEEQYF
d_gene: TRBD2; j_gene: TRBJ2-1; abundance: -; v_gene: TRBV30; CDR3nt: TGTGCCTGGAGCGCTCTAGCGGGAGCTTACAATGAGCAGTTCTTC; CDR3aa: CAWSALAGAYNEQFF
d_gene: TRBD1; j_gene: TRBJ2-1; abundance: -; v_gene: TRBV30; CDR3nt: TGTGCCGGACAGGGGGCCCCTTACAATGAGCAGTTCTTC; CDR3aa: CAGQGAPYNEQFF
d_gene: TRBD2; j_gene: TRBJ2-7; abundance: -; v_gene: TRBV10-1; CDR3nt: TGCGCCAGCAGTGGGGGGACTAGCGGGAGCTACGAGCAGTACTTC; CDR3aa: CASSGGTSGSYEQYF
d_gene: -; j_gene: TRBJ2-3; abundance: -; v_gene: TRBV28; CDR3nt: TGTGCCAGCAGTCCGCCAGGTAGCACAGATACGCAGTATTTT; CDR3aa: CASSPPGSTDTQYF
d_gene: -; j_gene: TRBJ2-3; abundance: -; v_gene: TRBV4-2; CDR3nt: TGTGCCAGCAGCCAACCCGTAGCAGATACGCAGTATTTT; CDR3aa: CASSQPVADTQYF
d_gene: -; j_gene: TRBJ2-5; abundance: -; v_gene: TRBV30; CDR3nt: TGTGCCTGGAGACCCGGGAGCCAAGTACAAGAGACCCAGTACTTC; CDR3aa: CAWRPGSQVQETQYF
d_gene: -; j_gene: TRBJ1-1; abundance: -; v_gene: TRBV2; CDR3nt: TGTGCCAGCAGTGAAGCTTACAGGAACACTGAAGCTTTCTTT; CDR3aa: CASSEAYRNTEAFF
d_gene: TRBD1; j_gene: TRBJ2-7; abundance: -; v_gene: TRBV14; CDR3nt: TGTGCCAGCAGCCAAGAGCGCAGGGGGCAAACCGAGCAGTACTTC; CDR3aa: CASSQERRGQTEQYF